This T cell receptor beta chain was observed in a study of neurological immune-mediated disorders. One entry per CDR3 protein results from TCRdb running MiXCR on the 5' RACE reads. The sample has approximately 60,000 distinct CDR3 sequences; roughly 3.7% are singletons. This clonotype was counted between two and nine times. Looked up from germline, CDR1 is MGHRA and CDR2 is YSYEKL. The CDR3 runs 15 residues. Trimming shortened V by 6 bases and J by 3 bases, and 17 bases separated the two germline ends. The chain couples TRBV4-1 to TRBJ1-2; D is unclear. The material sequenced was PBMCs. The clonotype originates from a man in his forties or fifties with multiple sclerosis. The CDR3 region has the DNA TGCGCCAGCAGACTGATGGCAGGCGTCTACTATGGCTACACCTTC. Its translation: CASRLMAGVYYGYTF.